This T cell receptor (beta chain) was recorded in a study of glioma-infiltrating T cells. Study results and caveats: Gliomas, especially low-grade, showed above-expected tissue-blood divergence; non-neoplastic patients showed below.

The iRepertoire nested amplicon-rescue multiplex PCR amplified TCR alpha and beta CDR3s from RNA. Each CDR3 protein gets one entry after TCRdb re-called the multiplex PCR reads with MiXCR. The sample contains about 400,000 distinct CDR3 sequences, about two fifths of which appear only once. Notes on this clonotype: The antigen remains undetermined.

CDR1 is LGHNA and CDR2 is YSLEER in the germline V gene. The CDR3 has 14 residues. V lost 1 base and J 3 bases, leaving 9 bases between the germline ends. The receptor comes from a human donor with low-grade glioma or glioblastoma, undergoing nonglioma brain surgery, or in good health (not recorded which). The chain links TRBV4-3 to TRBJ1-1, with no clear D. The sequencing sample was made of glioma tissue, nonneoplastic brain tissue, or PBMCs (not recorded which). The CDR3 DNA reads TGCGCCAGCAGCCAAGGGTACGGATACACTGAAGCTTTCTTT. Encoded protein: CASSQGYGYTEAFF.